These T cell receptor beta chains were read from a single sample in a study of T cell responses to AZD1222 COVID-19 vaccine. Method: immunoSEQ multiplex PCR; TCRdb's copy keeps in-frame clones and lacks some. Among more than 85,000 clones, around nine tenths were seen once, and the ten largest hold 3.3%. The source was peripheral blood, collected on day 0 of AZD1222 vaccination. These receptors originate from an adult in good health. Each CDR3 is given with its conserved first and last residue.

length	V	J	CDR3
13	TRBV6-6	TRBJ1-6	CASSPPVESPLHF
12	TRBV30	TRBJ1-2	CAWSVQYGGYTF
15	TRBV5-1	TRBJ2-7	CASSGEDTLFYEQYF
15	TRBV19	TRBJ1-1	CASSISPHENTEAFF
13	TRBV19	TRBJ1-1	CASSSQGATEAFF
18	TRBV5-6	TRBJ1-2	CASSSGLWDLGVSYGYTF
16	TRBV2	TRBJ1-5	CASSAEQGGSNQPQHF
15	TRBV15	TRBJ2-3	CATSRVDRSTDTQYF
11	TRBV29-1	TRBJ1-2	CSVVLAYGYTF
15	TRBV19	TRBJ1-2	CASSPDGQGLYGYTF
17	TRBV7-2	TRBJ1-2	CASSLRGQGPLNYGYTF
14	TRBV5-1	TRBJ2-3	CASRLSGGTDTQYF
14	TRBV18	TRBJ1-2	CASSPPPGNYGYTF
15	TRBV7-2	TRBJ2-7	CASSPSTGGVYEQYF
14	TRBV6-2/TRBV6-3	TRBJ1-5	CASSYTLRDQPQHF
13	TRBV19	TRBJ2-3	CASSIVVTDTQYF
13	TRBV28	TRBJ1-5	CASIDRAAQPQHF
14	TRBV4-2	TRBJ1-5	CASSPGWWGQPQHF
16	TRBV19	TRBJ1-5	CASSIGGRGHNQPQHF
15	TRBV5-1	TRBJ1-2	CASSMSGTVNYGYTF
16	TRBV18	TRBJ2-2	CASSPSPGGIGGELFF
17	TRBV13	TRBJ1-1	CASSLVPGQGPNTEAFF
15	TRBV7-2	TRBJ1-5	CASSSRSDSNQPQHF
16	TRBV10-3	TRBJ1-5	CAISESGVHGNQPQHF
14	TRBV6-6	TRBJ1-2	CASRRGQGAIGYTF
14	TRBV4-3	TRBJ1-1	CASSLQILNTEAFF
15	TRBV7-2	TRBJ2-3	CASSGRAGPTDTQYF
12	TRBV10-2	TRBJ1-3	CASSEHGTAIYF
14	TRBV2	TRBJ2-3	CASRRTSTADTQYF
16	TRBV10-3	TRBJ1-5	CAISESKQGRHQPQHF
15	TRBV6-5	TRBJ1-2	CASTQGGGINYGYTF
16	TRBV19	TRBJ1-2	CASSEISGTEAYGYTF
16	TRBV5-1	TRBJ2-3	CASSPYSGISTDTQYF
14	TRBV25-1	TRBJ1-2	CASSDSRQTSGYTF
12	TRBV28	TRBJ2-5	CASTLRGEAQYF
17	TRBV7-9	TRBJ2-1	CASSHAPGGGRYNEQFF
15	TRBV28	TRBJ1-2	CASSSTLVAKGGYTF
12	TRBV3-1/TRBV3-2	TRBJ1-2	CASSRLGYGYTF
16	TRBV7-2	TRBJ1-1	CASRATTGNLNTEAFF
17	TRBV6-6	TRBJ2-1	CASSPGGLSLSYNEQFF
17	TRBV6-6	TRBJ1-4	CASSRQGPRSTNEKLFF
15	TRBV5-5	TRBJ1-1	CASSLVRGANTEAFF